This T cell receptor beta chain was identified during a study of shared clonotypes between healthy human individuals. Study-wide context: Donors consisted of a couple of women and three men between 18 and 49.

Naive-designated CD8 cells lacked CD45RO, were positively enriched for CCR7, and omitted terminally differentiated effector memory CD45RA+ cells. Donors were healthy HIV-negative adults without recent acute infections or vaccinations. TCRdb's table, derived via immunoSEQ multiplex PCR, lists solely in-frame clones and lacks some. Found here are nearly 2 million clones, around 96% of them singletons; the top ten hold more than 0.9%. The CDR3 covers 14 residues. Between the trimmed V and J ends, which lost 4 bases and 2 bases, there was a span of 11 bases. Germline V gene sequence: CDR1 SEHNR, CDR2 FQNEAQ (reference sequence).

The sequenced material came from naive CD8+ T cells sorted from blood. The clonotype was recovered from a man younger than 35 in good health. The V call is TRBV7-9, the J call TRBJ1-1; D unclear. The CDR3 spells CASSSGLSNTEAFF. Here the CDR3 DNA reads TGTGCCAGCAGCTCTGGACTGAGCAACACTGAAGCTTTCTTT.